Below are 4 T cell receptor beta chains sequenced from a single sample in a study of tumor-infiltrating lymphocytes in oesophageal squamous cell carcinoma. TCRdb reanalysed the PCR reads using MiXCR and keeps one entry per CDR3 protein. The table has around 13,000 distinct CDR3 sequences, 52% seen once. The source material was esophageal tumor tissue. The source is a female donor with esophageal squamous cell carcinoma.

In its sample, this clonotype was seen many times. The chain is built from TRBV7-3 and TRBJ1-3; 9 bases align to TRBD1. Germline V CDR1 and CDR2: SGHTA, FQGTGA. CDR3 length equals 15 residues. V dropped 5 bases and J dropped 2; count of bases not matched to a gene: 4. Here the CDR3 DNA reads TGTGCCAGCAGCCAACAGGGGGCCCCTGGAAACACCATATATTTT. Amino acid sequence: CASSQQGAPGNTIYF. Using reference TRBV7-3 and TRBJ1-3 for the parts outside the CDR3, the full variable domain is GAGVSQTPSNKVTEKGKYVELRCDPISGHTALYWYRQSLGQGPEFLIYFQGTGAADDSGLPNDRFFAVRPEGSVSTLKIQRTERGDSAVYLCASSQQGAPGNTIYFGEGSWLTVV.

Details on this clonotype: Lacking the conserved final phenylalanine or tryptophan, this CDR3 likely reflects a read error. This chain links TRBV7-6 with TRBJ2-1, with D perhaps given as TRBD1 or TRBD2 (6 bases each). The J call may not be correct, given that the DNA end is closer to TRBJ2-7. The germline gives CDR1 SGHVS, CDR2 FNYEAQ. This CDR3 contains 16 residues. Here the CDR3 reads CASSLGGAGSSYEQYL. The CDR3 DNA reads TGTGCCAGCAGCTTAGGGGGGGCGGGATCGTCCTACGAGCAGTACTTA.

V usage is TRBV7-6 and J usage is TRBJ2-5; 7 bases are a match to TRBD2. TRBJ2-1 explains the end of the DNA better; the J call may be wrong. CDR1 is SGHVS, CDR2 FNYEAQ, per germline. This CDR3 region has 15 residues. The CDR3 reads CASSPGLEVYNEQFF. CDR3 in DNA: TGTGCCAGCAGCCCAGGACTAGAAGTGTACAATGAGCAGTTCTTC.

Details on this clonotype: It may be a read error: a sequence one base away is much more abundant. CDR3 nucleotides: TGTGCTAGCAGCCCGACTTGCGGGGGTTACAATGAGCAGTTCTTC. As protein: CASSPTCGGYNEQFF. The chain links TRBV7-6 to TRBJ2-3; 7 bases align to TRBD2. TRBJ2-1 explains the end of the DNA better; the J call may be wrong. This CDR3 comprises 15 residues. Germline lookup yields CDR1 SGHVS and CDR2 FNYEAQ.